Here is one T cell receptor beta chain with its context. 13 Jbeta primers and 60 Vbeta primers were used for the PCR. Assay used: immunoSEQ multiplex PCR; TCRdb lists only in-frame clones, some missing. The repertoire has 85,000 to 100,000 clones, 64% of them found once; the top ten carry roughly 3.2%. The source of the sample is a study of cytomegalovirus exposure and HLA in healthy donors. CDR1 SGHTA and CDR2 FQGTGA come from the germline V gene. The CDR3 has 15 residues. Trimming took 1 base from V and 4 from J, leaving 13 bases between them. This chain joins TRBV7-3 and TRBJ1-1, with D tentatively TRBD1 (6 bases). Sequenced: PBMCs. The source of this sequence is a man aged 55 to 70 in good health and CMV-seronegative. The CDR3 nucleotides are TGTGCCAGCAGCTTAATGGGGGCGGGCGTCACTGAAGCTTTCTTT. This sequence encodes CASSLMGAGVTEAFF.